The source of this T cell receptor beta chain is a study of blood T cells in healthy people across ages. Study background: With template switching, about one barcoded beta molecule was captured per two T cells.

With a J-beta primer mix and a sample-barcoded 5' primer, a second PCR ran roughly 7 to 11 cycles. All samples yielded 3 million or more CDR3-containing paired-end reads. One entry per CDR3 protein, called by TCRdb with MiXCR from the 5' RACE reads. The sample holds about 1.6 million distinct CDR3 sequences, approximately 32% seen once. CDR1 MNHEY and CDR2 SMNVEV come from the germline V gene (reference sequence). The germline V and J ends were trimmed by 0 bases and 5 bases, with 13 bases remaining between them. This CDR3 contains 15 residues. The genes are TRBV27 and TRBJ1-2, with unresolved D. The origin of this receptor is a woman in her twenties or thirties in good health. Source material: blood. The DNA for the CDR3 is TGTGCCAGCAGTTTATCGGGTCGAGCGGCGTATGGCTACACCTTC. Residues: CASSLSGRAAYGYTF.